These T cell receptor beta chains were read from a single sample in a study of blood T cell repertoires in COVID-19. Repertoires were generated with immunoSEQ multiplex PCR, while TCRdb's copy carries only in-frame clones and drops some. Of 130,000 or so clones detected, about 70% appear once; the ten largest clones hold under 2.5%. The sequenced material came from peripheral blood. These receptors were taken from a woman in her seventies with acute or convalescent COVID-19. Both conserved end residues are part of each CDR3. The D gene is left open where the match is weak. Part of the rows lack a size; the others show once, few, many or a class for expanded clones.

D	V	size	J	CDR3	DNA
-	TRBV5-1	-	TRBJ2-4	CASSLGTEKNIQYF	TGCGCCAGCAGCTTGGGGACAGAAAAAAACATTCAGTACTTC
-	TRBV6-5	-	TRBJ1-4	CASSSTFTTGEKLFF	TGTGCCAGCAGCTCGACATTTACAACAGGAGAAAAGCTGTTTTTT
-	TRBV5-1	-	TRBJ2-5	CASSLTLVGPQETQYF	TGCGCCAGCAGCTTGACGCTAGTCGGCCCCCAAGAGACCCAGTACTTC
-	TRBV7-6	-	TRBJ2-2	CASSLVLAPTGELFF	TGTGCCAGCAGCTTAGTATTAGCTCCCACCGGGGAGCTGTTTTTT
TRBD1	TRBV5-4	few	TRBJ1-1	CASSQTGVGNTEAFF	TGTGCCAGCAGTCAGACAGGGGTTGGGAACACTGAAGCTTTCTTT
-	TRBV9	-	TRBJ2-1	CASSLEGGVNEQFF	TGTGCCAGCAGCCTAGAGGGCGGGGTCAATGAGCAGTTCTTC
TRBD1	TRBV9	few	TRBJ1-5	CASSVGTGNQPQHF	TGTGCCAGCAGCGTAGGGACAGGGAATCAGCCCCAGCATTTT
TRBD1	TRBV27	-	TRBJ2-3	CASSFGTGGGDTQYF	TGTGCCAGCAGCTTTGGGACAGGGGGCGGGGATACGCAGTATTTT
TRBD1	TRBV6-5	few	TRBJ1-2	CASSYGEQGAGGYTF	TGTGCCAGCAGTTACGGCGAACAGGGGGCGGGTGGCTACACCTTC
-	TRBV2	-	TRBJ2-1	CASSPPGGGGYNEQFF	TGTGCCAGCAGTCCCCCCGGCGGGGGCGGTTACAATGAGCAGTTCTTC
TRBD2	TRBV24-1	-	TRBJ2-1	CATSDLKFGTSGTEGNEQFF	TGTGCCACCAGTGATTTGAAGTTTGGGACTAGCGGGACGGAGGGCAATGAGCAGTTCTTC
-	TRBV6-5	-	TRBJ1-1	CASSSPGTRRAFF	TGTGCCAGCAGTTCCCCCGGGACTCGGAGGGCTTTCTTT
TRBD1	TRBV5-4	few	TRBJ1-1	CASSWDRAGASAFF	TGTGCCAGCAGCTGGGACAGGGCCGGGGCCTCGGCTTTCTTT
TRBD2	TRBV3-1/TRBV3-2	-	TRBJ2-3	CASSQDTPGLGSSDTQYF	TGTGCCAGCAGCCAAGATACGCCGGGACTAGGTTCGTCAGATACGCAGTATTTT
TRBD1	TRBV6-5	-	TRBJ2-7	CASSLIGQDYEQYF	TGTGCCAGCAGCCTTATTGGACAGGACTACGAGCAGTACTTC
-	TRBV5-1	-	TRBJ2-7	CASSVTDSTYEQYF	TGCGCCAGCAGTGTTACGGACAGCACCTACGAGCAGTACTTC
-	TRBV9	-	TRBJ2-2	CASSVGKRGPRTGGELFF	TGTGCCAGCAGCGTAGGGAAACGCGGGCCAAGAACGGGCGGGGAGCTGTTTTTT
-	TRBV30	few	TRBJ1-1	CAWSTPGTLNTEAFF	TGTGCCTGGAGTACGCCGGGGACACTGAACACTGAAGCTTTCTTT
TRBD1	TRBV28	-	TRBJ2-1	CASSPGQGYEKFF	TGTGCCAGCAGTCCGGGACAGGGGTACGAAAAGTTCTTC
-	TRBV7-2	-	TRBJ2-3	CASSLEGVVDTQYF	TGTGCCAGCAGCTTAGAAGGGGTGGTCGATACGCAGTATTTT
-	TRBV11-1	-	TRBJ1-1	CASSPHRATEAFF	TGTGCCAGCAGCCCCCACAGGGCTACTGAAGCTTTCTTT
TRBD2	TRBV6-5	-	TRBJ2-1	CASRDLSREAEQFF	TGTGCCAGCAGGGACCTCTCCCGGGAGGCTGAGCAGTTCTTC
-	TRBV21-1	-	TRBJ2-1	CASSKARESSRSYNEQFF	TGTGCCAGCAGCAAAGCGCGCGAGAGCTCCCGCTCCTACAATGAGCAGTTCTTC
-	TRBV24-1	-	TRBJ2-7	CATSDSTDYEQYF	TGTGCCACCAGTGACTCGACTGACTACGAGCAGTACTTC